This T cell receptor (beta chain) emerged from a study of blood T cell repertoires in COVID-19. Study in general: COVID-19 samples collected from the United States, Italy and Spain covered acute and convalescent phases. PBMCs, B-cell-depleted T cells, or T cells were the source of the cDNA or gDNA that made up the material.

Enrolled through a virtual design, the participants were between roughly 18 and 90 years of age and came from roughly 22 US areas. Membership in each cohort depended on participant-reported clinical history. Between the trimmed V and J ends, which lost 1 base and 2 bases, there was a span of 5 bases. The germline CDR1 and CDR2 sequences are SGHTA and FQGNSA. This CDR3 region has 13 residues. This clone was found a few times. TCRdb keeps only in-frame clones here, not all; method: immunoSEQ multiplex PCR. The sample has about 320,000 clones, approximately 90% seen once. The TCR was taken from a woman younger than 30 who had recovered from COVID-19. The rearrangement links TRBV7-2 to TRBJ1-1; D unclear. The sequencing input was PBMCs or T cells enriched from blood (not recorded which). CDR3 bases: TGTGCCAGCAGCTTAGACAGCAACACTGAAGCTTTCTTT. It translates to CASSLDSNTEAFF.